Below are 20 T cell receptor beta chains sequenced from a single sample in a study of blood T cell repertoires in COVID-19. Assay: immunoSEQ multiplex PCR; the TCRdb copy retains only in-frame clones and omits some. The data show fewer than 85,000 clones, over 80% seen once. Sequencing input: peripheral blood. All receptors derive from a man between 45 and 60 years old with active COVID-19.

The chain uses TRBV20-1 and TRBJ1-3, with D hard to call. Germline-derived CDR1 and CDR2 are DFQATT and SNEGSKA (reference sequence). V lost 6 bases and J 3 bases, leaving 6 bases between the germline ends. The CDR3 covers 11 residues. CDR3 in amino acids: CSAGLGNTIYF. The CDR3 DNA follows: TGCAGTGCGGGCCTTGGAAACACCATATATTTT.

The chain is built from TRBV2 and TRBJ2-7, with 11 bases lining up with TRBD1. CDR3 size: 13 residues. Germline-derived CDR1 and CDR2 are SNHLY and FYNNEI. V gave up 4 bases and J gave up 7 bases; unmatched junction bases: 3. The DNA of the CDR3 is TGTGCCAGCAGTGGGGACAGGGGGAGTGAGCAGTACTTC. Translating gives CASSGDRGSEQYF. Based on the CDR3 plus reference TRBV2 and TRBJ2-7, the full variable domain is EPEVTQTPSHQVTQMGQEVILRCVPISNHLYFYWYRQILGQKVEFLVSFYNNEISEKSEIFDDQFSVERPDGSNFTLKIRSTKLEDSAMYFCASSGDRGSEQYFGPGTRLTVT.

The rearrangement links TRBV9 to TRBJ2-1, with 10 bases fitting TRBD2. Germline V CDR1 and CDR2: SGDLS, YYNGEE. This CDR3 is 17 amino acids long. With 2 bases clipped from V and 7 bases from J, the junction kept 12 bases outside the gene matches. This CDR3 is CASSVNVAGGPRNEQFF. For the CDR3, the DNA is TGTGCCAGCAGCGTTAACGTAGCGGGGGGTCCTCGGAATGAGCAGTTCTTC. Full variable domain (rest looked up from reference TRBV9 and TRBJ2-1): DSGVTQTPKHLITATGQRVTLRCSPRSGDLSVYWYQQSLDQGLQFLIQYYNGEERAKGNILERFSAQQFPDLHSELNLSSLELGDSALYFCASSVNVAGGPRNEQFFGPGTRLTVL.

V usage is TRBV23-1 and J usage is TRBJ2-7, with D possibly being TRBD2 (5 bases). TRBV23-1 is recorded as an ORF, its role being uncertain. Deletions cut 10 bases from V and 2 bases from J, with 15 bases between. The CDR3 sequence is 13 residues long. CDR3 amino acids: CATLGGQTYEQYF. CDR3 DNA: TGCGCCACCCTAGGAGGCCAGACCTACGAGCAGTACTTC.

This clone was recorded only once. The V and J genes are TRBV5-1 and TRBJ2-7; 8 bases fit TRBD2. Germline CDR1 reads SGHRS; CDR2 reads YFSETQ. V shed 4 bases and J 0 bases; nucleotides not matched to a gene: 6. The CDR3 runs to 15 residues. The CDR3 bases are TGCGCCAGCAGCCTACTAGCGGAGAGCTCCTACGAGCAGTACTTC. It is translated as CASSLLAESSYEQYF. Full variable domain (rest looked up from reference TRBV5-1 and TRBJ2-7): KAGVTQTPRYLIKTRGQQVTLSCSPISGHRSVSWYQQTPGQGLQFLFEYFSETQRNKGNFPGRFSGRQFSNSRSEMNVSTLELGDSALYLCASSLLAESSYEQYFGPGTRLTVT.

The chain combines TRBV6-6 with TRBJ1-5; D perhaps matches TRBD1 (5 bases). Trimming pared 6 bases from V and 1 base from J, leaving 7 bases between. Per the germline V gene, CDR1 is MNHNY and CDR2 is SVGAGI (reference sequence). The CDR3 totals 13 residues. The CDR3 reads CASRTESNQPQHF. CDR3 bases: TGTGCCAGCAGGACAGAGAGCAATCAGCCCCAGCATTTT.

The rearrangement joins TRBV28 to TRBJ2-5; TRBD1 aligns across 7 bases. The CDR3 extends over 15 amino acids. CDR1 is MDHEN and CDR2 is SYDVKM in the germline V gene. J lost 4 bases, V lost 5 bases, and 10 bases had no gene match. CDR3 nucleotides: TGTGCCAGCAGTACAGGGACAGATAGAATAGAGACCCAGTACTTC. Translating it yields CASSTGTDRIETQYF.

The chain combines TRBV28 with TRBJ2-7; 13 nucleotides align to TRBD2. V dropped 4 bases and J dropped 1; count of bases not matched to a gene: 7. Germline lookup yields CDR1 MDHEN and CDR2 SYDVKM. This CDR3 spans 17 amino acids. CDR3 sequence: CASSSPGTSGKSYEQYF. In nucleotides, the CDR3 is TGTGCCAGCAGTTCCCCAGGGACTAGCGGGAAATCCTACGAGCAGTACTTC.

The genes are TRBV7-2 and TRBJ2-7; tentative D call: TRBD1 (6 bases). Trimming stripped 4 bases from V and 0 bases from J, with 13 bases between. This CDR3 contains 15 residues. The V gene's germline CDR1 is SGHTA and CDR2 FQGNSA. In DNA form, the CDR3 reads TGTGCCAGCAGCTACCCCGGGACACCCTCCTACGAGCAGTACTTC. Translated, it gives CASSYPGTPSYEQYF.

The chain links TRBV27 to TRBJ1-4; D is uncertain. The CDR3 runs to 12 residues. The V gene lost 11 bases and the J gene lost 2 bases, with 9 bases spanning the gap. CDR1 and CDR2 from the germline V gene are MNHEY and SMNVEV (reference sequence). The CDR3 bases are TGTGCCTCGGGTGGGACTAATGAAAAACTGTTTTTT. Its translation is CASGGTNEKLFF.

The chain uses TRBV18 and TRBJ1-4; 11 nucleotides match TRBD1. The CDR3 is made up of 15 amino acids. Germline CDR1 is KGHSH and CDR2 is LQKENI. The ends lost 0 bases at V and 8 bases at J; junction bases unmatched: 2. CDR3 residues: CASSPPGQGGEKLFF. CDR3 bases: TGTGCCAGCTCACCACCGGGACAGGGGGGAGAAAAACTGTTTTTT.

The genes are TRBV3-1 (or the pseudogene TRBV3-2) and TRBJ2-5; 11 nucleotides agree with TRBD2. CDR3 length: 14 amino acids. The trim removed 5 bases at V and 4 bases at J, leaving 3 bases unmatched. Germline CDR1 LGHDT, CDR2 YNNKEL (reference sequence). Here the CDR3 DNA reads TGTGCCAGCAGCTTTGGACTAGCGGGAGAGACCCAGTACTTC. It encodes CASSFGLAGETQYF.

The chain employs TRBV6-5 and TRBJ1-2; TRBD1 aligns across 10 bases. CDR3 length equals 15 residues. Germline lookup yields CDR1 MNHEY and CDR2 SVGAGI. V lost 6 bases, J lost 0 bases, and 4 bases stayed unmatched. The CDR3 DNA reads TGTGCCAGCAGACCCGGGACAGGGGCTAACTATGGCTACACCTTC. Translating gives CASRPGTGANYGYTF.

This rearrangement joins TRBV4-3 to TRBJ1-4, with TRBD1 matching 7 bases. CDR1 and CDR2 from the germline V gene are LGHNA and YSLEER. V shed 1 base, J shed 4 bases, and the junction held 3 bases outside the gene matches. CDR3 length: 15 amino acids. The CDR3 sequence is CASSQVGQDNEKLFF. As DNA, the CDR3 is TGCGCCAGCAGCCAAGTCGGACAGGATAATGAAAAACTGTTTTTT.

The chain joins TRBV5-1 to TRBJ2-2; D unresolved. The CDR3 has 16 amino acids. Trimming cost V 7 bases and J 0 bases, with 16 bases left between them. CDR1 and CDR2 from the germline V gene are SGHRS and YFSETQ. In nucleotides, the CDR3 is TGCGCCAGCTCCCAGACAATCGGCGCGAACACCGGGGAGCTGTTTTTT. Protein sequence: CASSQTIGANTGELFF.

The V and J genes are TRBV5-6 and TRBJ2-5, with 8 bases identical to TRBD1. Germline trimming cut 1 base from V and 4 bases from J; bases unmatched to any gene: 3. CDR1 is SGHDT and CDR2 is YYEEEE in the germline V gene. The CDR3 consists of 14 residues. The DNA of the CDR3 is TGTGCCAGCAGCTTGCAGGGGGCGGGAGAGACCCAGTACTTC. It codes for CASSLQGAGETQYF.

This chain joins TRBV28 and TRBJ2-1; TRBD1 matches at 8 bases. V lost 3 bases, J lost 6 bases, and 7 bases stayed unmatched. The CDR3 length is 15 residues. From germline, CDR1 is MDHEN and CDR2 SYDVKM. CDR3 loop: CASSFSSRGRNEQFF. The CDR3, as DNA: TGTGCCAGCAGTTTTTCTTCCAGGGGGCGCAATGAGCAGTTCTTC.

This clone was recorded only once. The genes are TRBV6-5 and TRBJ2-5; TRBD2 is a possible D gene (6 bases). The V gene's germline CDR1 is MNHEY and CDR2 SVGAGI. V was shortened by 6 bases and J by 5 bases, with 19 bases between the two germline ends. The CDR3 consists of 15 residues. CDR3 DNA sequence: TGTGCCAGCAGAAACCGGGGCAACCGGGGGGAGACCCAGTACTTC. Its translation is CASRNRGNRGETQYF.

V and J are TRBV14 and TRBJ1-4; D gene unclear. Germline CDR1 and CDR2: SGHDN and FVKESK. The V and J ends lost 1 base and 1 base respectively, with 10 bases between them. The CDR3 totals 16 residues. CDR3 amino acids: CASSQARRGTNEKLFF. The CDR3 DNA follows: TGTGCCAGCAGCCAAGCCCGTCGCGGAACTAATGAAAAACTGTTTTTT.

The chain recombines TRBV9 with TRBJ2-1; TRBD1 aligns across 7 bases. The germline CDR1 and CDR2 sequences are SGDLS and YYNGEE. The CDR3 is 16 residues long. The ends lost 4 bases at V and 0 bases at J; junction bases unmatched: 7. This CDR3 is CASSNPTGPSYNEQFF. CDR3 nucleotide sequence: TGTGCCAGCAGCAACCCGACAGGGCCCTCCTACAATGAGCAGTTCTTC.